The source of this T cell receptor beta chain is a study of T cell changes during pregnancy in multiple sclerosis. Measured with immunoSEQ multiplex PCR; TCRdb has only the in-frame clones, and not every one. The sample carries roughly 90,000 clones, over 80% recorded once. CDR1 is SNHLY and CDR2 is FYNNEI in the germline V gene. The CDR3 contains 13 residues. The V end lost 10 bases, the J end lost 5 bases, and 14 bases lay between the germline ends. This sample comprised peripheral blood, obtained in the first trimester of pregnancy. The chain couples TRBV2 to TRBJ1-4; D gene ambiguous. The receptor was isolated from a female donor with multiple sclerosis, enrolled in a pregnancy study. CDR3 loop: CATSRSLNEKLFF. The CDR3 DNA reads as TGTGCCACTTCACGGAGTCTAAATGAAAAACTGTTTTTT.